These 25 T cell receptor beta chains originate from one sample sequenced in a study of response to subunit inactivated influenza vaccine. MiXCR, applied by TCRdb to the RT-PCR reads, yields one record per CDR3 protein. The sample holds about 650,000 distinct CDR3 sequences, 15% to 18% seen once. The source was PBMCs from blood, collected about 12 days after vaccination. These receptors originate from a man over 45 who received an inactivated influenza vaccine.

The genes are TRBV12-3 or TRBV12-4 and TRBJ2-3; the match to TRBD1 covers 7 bases. V was pared by 4 bases and J by 4 bases, with 8 bases of the junction left unmatched. The CDR3 consists of 15 residues. This CDR3 reads CASSSYRGGADTQYF. For the CDR3, the DNA is TGTGCCAGCAGTTCCTACAGGGGTGGAGCAGATACGCAGTATTTT.

This clonotype was counted many times. The chain is built from TRBV4-2 and TRBJ2-7; unclear D gene. The CDR3 loop spans 16 amino acids. V was pared by 0 bases and J by 12 bases, with 24 bases between. Germline loops: CDR1 LGHNA, CDR2 YNFKEQ. CDR3 residues: CASSQDFDGPPRRRYF. DNA for the CDR3: TGTGCCAGCAGCCAAGATTTTGATGGACCTCCACGAAGAAGGTACTTC.

The chain links TRBV30 to TRBJ1-2; no clear D. Looked up from germline, CDR1 is GTSNPN and CDR2 is SVGIG (reference sequence). The CDR3 consists of 11 residues. The ends were cut back, 1 base at V and 7 bases at J, with 7 bases in the middle. In DNA, the CDR3 is TGTGCCTGGAGTGGATTGGCTGGCTACACCTTC. Translation: CAWSGLAGYTF.

The V gene is TRBV7-7, the J gene TRBJ2-5; D possibly corresponds to TRBD2 (5 bases). In germline, CDR1 is SSHAT, CDR2 FNYEAQ (reference sequence). The CDR3 totals 13 residues. In DNA, the CDR3 is TGTGCTAGCGCGCGGAACTACCAAGAGACCCAGTACTTC. Protein: CASARNYQETQYF.

This clonotype appeared a few times. The genes are TRBV20-1 and TRBJ1-1, with D perhaps matching TRBD1 (5 bases). CDR3 length: 15 amino acids. Trimming cost V 5 bases and J 7 bases, with 23 bases left between them. Germline V gives CDR1 DFQATT, CDR2 SNEGSKA (reference sequence). CDR3 region: CSARTGTIDNGEAFF. CDR3 sequence (DNA): TGCAGTGCTCGAACCGGGACGATAGACAACGGTGAAGCTTTCTTT.

This clonotype was observed a handful of times. This rearrangement joins TRBV7-2 to TRBJ2-7; D is unclear. The CDR3 runs to 12 residues. In germline, CDR1 is SGHTA, CDR2 FQGNSA. Trimming took off 5 bases at V and 6 bases at J, with 11 bases between the two ends. The CDR3 DNA sequence: TGTGCCAGCAGCCCCCAAGCCGTCGAGCAGTACTTC. This encodes CASSPQAVEQYF.

This rearrangement joins TRBV10-1 to TRBJ2-3; 7 positions agree with TRBD2. The CDR3 is 16 residues long. Germline CDR1 and CDR2: WNHNN and SYGVQD (reference sequence). V lost 2 bases and J lost 5; bases outside the gene matches: 10. The CDR3 is CASSERTRGGEDTQYF. Here the CDR3 DNA reads TGCGCCAGCAGTGAGCGGACTAGGGGAGGAGAAGATACGCAGTATTTT.

Many counts were recorded for this clonotype. The chain combines TRBV20-1 with TRBJ1-4; 9 bases are shared with TRBD1. This CDR3 region has 15 residues. Trimming at V came to 5 bases and at J to 6 bases, leaving 10 bases not matched to a gene. Germline CDR1 reads DFQATT; CDR2 reads SNEGSKA (reference sequence). The chain's CDR3 is CSAHPEQGAHEKLFF. The DNA of the CDR3 is TGCAGTGCTCACCCCGAACAGGGGGCCCATGAAAAACTGTTTTTT.

This clonotype was detected only a few times. This rearrangement joins TRBV6-2 or TRBV6-3 to TRBJ2-3; 7 bases match TRBD1. V shed 6 bases, J shed 2 bases, and the junction held 5 bases outside the gene matches. CDR3 length: 14 residues. The germline CDR1 and CDR2 sequences are MNHEY and SVGEGT. As DNA, the CDR3 is TGTGCCAGCAGGGGGGACAGACACACAGATACGCAGTATTTT. It translates to CASRGDRHTDTQYF.

In its sample, this clonotype was seen many times. The rearrangement joins TRBV12-3 or TRBV12-4 to TRBJ2-2; D gene uncertain. Trimming pared 5 bases from V and 9 bases from J, leaving 7 bases between. This CDR3 region has 11 residues. CDR3 protein: CASSPSRELFF. In DNA, the CDR3 is TGTGCCAGCAGTCCTTCTAGGGAGCTGTTTTTT.

Comment on this clonotype: At one of its ends the junction is not consistent with the germline gene, which may arise from a read error. The chain carries TRBV5-1 and TRBJ2-7, with 8 positions matching TRBD1. This CDR3 is 14 amino acids long. Per the germline V gene, CDR1 is SGHRS and CDR2 is YFSETQ. Here the CDR3 DNA reads TGTGCCAGCAGCTTTGGACAGGGTCCCTACGAGCAGTACTTC. Its protein is CASSFGQGPYEQYF.

The CDR3 region has the DNA TGTGCCACCAGTGACCCGCCTCCTAGTGATCCGCAGTATTTT. Its protein product is CATSDPPPSDPQYF. This chain connects TRBV24-1 to TRBJ2-3, with D uncertain. V gave up 4 bases and J gave up 10 bases, with 17 bases separating them. The germline gives CDR1 KGHDR, CDR2 SFDVKD. The CDR3 sequence is 14 residues long.

This clonotype has a handful of counts. The rearrangement links TRBV5-6 to TRBJ2-3; a weak D match, TRBD1 (5 bases). V lost 2 bases, J lost 2 bases, and 9 bases lay in between. The CDR3 consists of 14 residues. The germline V gene has CDR1 SGHDT and CDR2 YYEEEE. Here the CDR3 DNA reads TGTGCCAGCAGCTTTGACAGAAACACAGATACGCAGTATTTT. Encoded protein: CASSFDRNTDTQYF.

This CDR3 reads CASLTRLRETQYF. The CDR3 nucleotides read TGTGCCAGCTTAACACGCCTGAGAGAGACCCAGTACTTC. J is TRBJ2-5 and V is TRBV28; D ambiguous. Looked up from germline, CDR1 is MDHEN and CDR2 is SYDVKM. V was clipped by 8 bases and J by 4 bases, with 14 bases between them. This CDR3 region has 13 residues. Complete variable domain (other parts from reference TRBV28 and TRBJ2-5): DVKVTQSSRYLVKRTGEKVFLECVQDMDHENMFWYRQDPGLGLRLIYFSYDVKMKEKGDIPEGYSVSREKKERFSLILESASTNQTSMYLCASLTRLRETQYFGPGTRLLVL.

Here the CDR3 reads CASSYPASGSSNEQFF. In DNA, the CDR3 is TGTGCCAGCAGTTACCCTGCTAGCGGGAGCAGCAATGAGCAGTTCTTC. The chain recombines TRBV6-2 or TRBV6-3 with TRBJ2-1; 10 bases match TRBD2. The germline V gene has CDR1 MNHEY and CDR2 SVGEGT. With V trimmed by 2 bases and J by 6 bases, 7 bases remained unmatched. This CDR3 region has 16 residues.

The chain uses TRBV11-2 and TRBJ2-7; tentatively, D is TRBD1 (5 bases). Germline assignment: CDR1 SGHAT and CDR2 FQNNGV. The CDR3 extends over 15 amino acids. Trimming cost V 5 bases and J 2 bases, with 16 bases left between them. The CDR3 loop is CASSQGPGSTYEQYF. In nucleotides, the CDR3 is TGTGCCAGCAGCCAGGGCCCCGGGTCTACCTACGAGCAGTACTTC.

This clonotype was counted a few times. This rearrangement joins TRBV7-9 to TRBJ1-1; D not certain. In germline, CDR1 is SEHNR, CDR2 FQNEAQ (reference sequence). The CDR3 consists of 14 residues. V lost 1 base and J 0 bases, leaving 6 bases between the germline ends. In nucleotides, the CDR3 is TGTGCCAGCAGCTTAGACGGGGTGAACACTGAAGCTTTCTTT. Translating gives CASSLDGVNTEAFF.

This clonotype was detected many times. The V and J genes are TRBV6-1 and TRBJ2-6; no firm D call. V lost 6 bases and J 0 bases, leaving 6 bases between the germline ends. This CDR3 has 14 amino acids. CDR1 MNHNS and CDR2 SASEGT come from the germline V gene. CDR3 sequence (DNA): TGTGCCAGCAGCAAAGACTCTGGGGCCAACGTCCTGACTTTC. Its protein product is CASSKDSGANVLTF.

This clonotype was counted only a few times. V gene TRBV12-3 or TRBV12-4 combines with J gene TRBJ2-4; 7 bases map to TRBD2. The length of the CDR3 is 13 residues. The junction had 9 bases not matched to a gene; V was cut back by 5 bases and J by 11 bases. This chain's CDR3 is CASSPPGLRLQYF. The CDR3 DNA follows: TGTGCCAGCAGTCCTCCGGGACTACGTCTTCAGTACTTC.

The rearrangement links TRBV11-2 to TRBJ2-4; TRBD1 matches at 7 bases. The CDR3 loop spans 14 amino acids. Germline values: CDR1 SGHAT, CDR2 FQNNGV. The junction had 3 bases not matched to a gene; V was cut back by 3 bases and J by 4 bases. The CDR3 bases are TGTGCCAGCAGCTTGGTACAGGGGAAAAACATTCAGTACTTC. The encoded protein is CASSLVQGKNIQYF.

Here the CDR3 reads CASSYDGATDTQYF. The CDR3 DNA follows: TGTGCCAGCAGTTATGATGGGGCCACAGATACGCAGTATTTT. The chain joins TRBV6-5 to TRBJ2-3, with TRBD1 as a possible D gene (5 bases). Trimming removed 3 bases at V and 2 bases at J, with 9 bases between. The CDR3 has 14 amino acids. The germline V gene has CDR1 MNHEY and CDR2 SVGAGI.

This clonotype was found many times. The chain links TRBV3-1 to TRBJ2-5, with 7 bases aligning to TRBD1. V was clipped by 3 bases and J by 0 bases; unmatched bases: 7. CDR1 is LGHDT, CDR2 YNNKEL, per germline (reference sequence). CDR3 length: 16 residues. The CDR3 loop is CASSHDGTENQETQYF. The CDR3 nucleotides are TGTGCCAGCAGCCACGATGGGACAGAGAACCAAGAGACCCAGTACTTC.

The chain combines TRBV20-1 with TRBJ2-1; 10 bases match TRBD2. This CDR3 spans 18 amino acids. Germline trimming cut 2 bases from V and 0 bases from J; bases unmatched to any gene: 10. Germline values: CDR1 DFQATT, CDR2 SNEGSKA (reference sequence). The CDR3 loop reads CSARLPAGGPGSYNEQFF. CDR3 coding DNA: TGCAGTGCTAGATTACCAGCGGGGGGGCCTGGCTCCTACAATGAGCAGTTCTTC.

This clonotype showed up many times. This sequence joins TRBV28 and TRBJ1-6; D call uncertain. The CDR3 extends over 16 amino acids. CDR1 and CDR2 (germline): MDHEN, SYDVKM. The V and J ends lost 5 bases and 0 bases respectively, with 11 bases between them. This CDR3 reads CASSQAGSSYNSPLHF. CDR3 sequence (DNA): TGTGCCAGCAGTCAGGCGGGGAGCTCCTATAATTCACCCCTCCACTTT.

The chain combines TRBV20-1 with TRBJ2-7; 12 bases line up with TRBD2. J lost 3 bases, V lost 0 bases, and 9 bases had no gene match. The germline V gene encodes CDR1 DFQATT and CDR2 SNEGSKA (reference sequence). The length of the CDR3 is 17 residues. In DNA, the CDR3 is TGCAGTGCTAGAGACGGGACTAGCGGGTATAGTAGCTACGAGCAGTACTTC. Its protein is CSARDGTSGYSSYEQYF.